The 2 T cell receptor beta chains in this list originate from one sample, sequenced in a study of Graves' ophthalmopathy and Graves' hyperthyroidism. Using RNA transcripts, the TCR beta CDR3 regions were amplified. HTBI primers primed a first-round RT-PCR, and a second-round multiplex PCR followed. TCRdb reanalysed the multiplex PCR reads using MiXCR and keeps one entry per CDR3 protein. In the table there are about 660,000 distinct CDR3 sequences, about 38% of which are singletons. Sequencing was performed on peripheral blood. These receptors were obtained from an adult man with Graves' ophthalmopathy.

Points on this clonotype: A junction boundary mismatches the germline segment, possibly from a read error. V and J are TRBV7-8 and TRBJ1-2, with D hard to call. The CDR3 loop spans 13 amino acids. Germline V gives CDR1 SGHVS, CDR2 FQNEAQ. CDR3 nucleotides: TGTGCCAGCAGCTCACCGGACGGGGAGGGCTACTCCTTC. Translating gives CASSSPDGEGYSF.

The V gene is TRBV12-5, the J gene TRBJ1-1; perhaps TRBD1 as D (6 bases). The CDR3 spans 15 residues. The ends were cut back, 0 bases at V and 4 bases at J, with 12 bases in the middle. The germline V gene encodes CDR1 LGHNT and CDR2 FRNRAP. CDR3 protein: CASGLVLGGTTEAFF. For the CDR3, the DNA is TGTGCTAGTGGTTTGGTACTAGGGGGGACCACTGAAGCTTTCTTT.